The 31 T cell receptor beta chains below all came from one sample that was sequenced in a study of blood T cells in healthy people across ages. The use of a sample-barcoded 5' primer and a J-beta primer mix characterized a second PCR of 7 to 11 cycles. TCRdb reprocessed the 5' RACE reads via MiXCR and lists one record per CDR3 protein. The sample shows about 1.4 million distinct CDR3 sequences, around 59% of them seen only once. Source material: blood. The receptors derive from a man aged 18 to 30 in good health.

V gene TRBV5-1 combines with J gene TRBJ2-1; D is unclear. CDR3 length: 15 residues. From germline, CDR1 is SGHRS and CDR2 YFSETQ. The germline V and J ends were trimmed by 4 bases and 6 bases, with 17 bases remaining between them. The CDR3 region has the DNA TGCGCCAGCAGCCCTAGTGTGGTCCCAAGCAATGAGCAGTTCTTC. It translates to CASSPSVVPSNEQFF. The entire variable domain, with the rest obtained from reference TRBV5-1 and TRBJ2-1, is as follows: KAGVTQTPRYLIKTRGQQVTLSCSPISGHRSVSWYQQTPGQGLQFLFEYFSETQRNKGNFPGRFSGRQFSNSRSEMNVSTLELGDSALYLCASSPSVVPSNEQFFGPGTRLTVL.

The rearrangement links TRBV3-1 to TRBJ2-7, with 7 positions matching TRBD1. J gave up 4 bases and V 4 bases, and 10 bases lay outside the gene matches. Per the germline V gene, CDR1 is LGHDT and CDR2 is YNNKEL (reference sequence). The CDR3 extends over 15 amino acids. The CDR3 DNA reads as TGTGCCAGCAGCCTGGGACAGTGGGTCGGGTACGAGCAGTACTTC. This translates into CASSLGQWVGYEQYF.

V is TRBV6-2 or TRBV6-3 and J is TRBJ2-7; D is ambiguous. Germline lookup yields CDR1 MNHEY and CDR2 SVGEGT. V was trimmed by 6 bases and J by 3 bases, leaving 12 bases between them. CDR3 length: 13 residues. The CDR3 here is CASRAVTFYEQYF. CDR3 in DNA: TGTGCCAGCAGGGCAGTTACGTTCTACGAGCAGTACTTC.

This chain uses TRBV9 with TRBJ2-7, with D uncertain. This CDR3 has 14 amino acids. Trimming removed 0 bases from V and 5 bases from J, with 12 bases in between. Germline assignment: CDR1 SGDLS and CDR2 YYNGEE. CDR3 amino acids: CASSVGLIPHEQYF. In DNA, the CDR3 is TGTGCCAGCAGCGTAGGGCTAATCCCCCACGAGCAGTACTTC.

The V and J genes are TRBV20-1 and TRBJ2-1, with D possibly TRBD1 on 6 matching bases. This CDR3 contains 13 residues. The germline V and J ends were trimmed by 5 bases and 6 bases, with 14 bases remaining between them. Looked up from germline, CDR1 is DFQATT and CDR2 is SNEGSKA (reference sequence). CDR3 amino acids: CSADRTATNEQFF. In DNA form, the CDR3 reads TGCAGTGCTGATCGGACAGCTACCAATGAGCAGTTCTTC.

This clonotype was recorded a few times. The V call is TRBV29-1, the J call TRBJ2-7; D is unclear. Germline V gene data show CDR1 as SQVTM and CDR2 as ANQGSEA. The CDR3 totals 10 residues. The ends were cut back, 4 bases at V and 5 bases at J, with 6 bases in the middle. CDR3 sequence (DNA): TGCAGCGTTGTAGCCGACGAGCAGTACTTC. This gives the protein CSVVADEQYF.

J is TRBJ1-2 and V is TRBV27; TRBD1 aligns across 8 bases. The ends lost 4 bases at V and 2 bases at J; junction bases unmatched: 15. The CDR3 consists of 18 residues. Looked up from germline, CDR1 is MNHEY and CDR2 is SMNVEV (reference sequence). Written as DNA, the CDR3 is TGTGCCAGCAGTTGCGAACCGGGACAGGTACCTAAGAACTATGGCTACACCTTC. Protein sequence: CASSCEPGQVPKNYGYTF.

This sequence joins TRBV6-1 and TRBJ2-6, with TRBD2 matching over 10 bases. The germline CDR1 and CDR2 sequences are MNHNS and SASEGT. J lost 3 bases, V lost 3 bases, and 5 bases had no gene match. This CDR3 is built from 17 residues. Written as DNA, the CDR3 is TGTGCCAGCAGTGACCTAGCGGGAGAAAATGGGGCCAACGTCCTGACTTTC. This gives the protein CASSDLAGENGANVLTF.

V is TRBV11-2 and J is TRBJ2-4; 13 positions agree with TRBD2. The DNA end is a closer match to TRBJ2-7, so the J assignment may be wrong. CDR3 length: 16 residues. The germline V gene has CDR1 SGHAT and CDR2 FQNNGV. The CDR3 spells CASSPPGLAGLYEQYF. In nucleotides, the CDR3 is TGTGCCAGCAGCCCGCCGGGACTAGCGGGGCTCTACGAGCAGTACTTC.

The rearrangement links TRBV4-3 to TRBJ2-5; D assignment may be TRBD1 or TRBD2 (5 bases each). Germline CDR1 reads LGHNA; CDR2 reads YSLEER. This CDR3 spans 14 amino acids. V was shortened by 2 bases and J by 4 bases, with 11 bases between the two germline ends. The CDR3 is CASSQIRDRETQYF. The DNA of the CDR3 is TGCGCCAGCAGCCAAATCCGGGACCGAGAGACCCAGTACTTC.

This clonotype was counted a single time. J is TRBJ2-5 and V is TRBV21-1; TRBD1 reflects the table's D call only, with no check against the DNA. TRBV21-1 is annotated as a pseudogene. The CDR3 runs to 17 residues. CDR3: CASSKAGQKSTKETQYF. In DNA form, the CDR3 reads TGTGCCAGCAGCAAAGCGGGACAGAAATCGACCAAAGAGACCCAGTACTTC.

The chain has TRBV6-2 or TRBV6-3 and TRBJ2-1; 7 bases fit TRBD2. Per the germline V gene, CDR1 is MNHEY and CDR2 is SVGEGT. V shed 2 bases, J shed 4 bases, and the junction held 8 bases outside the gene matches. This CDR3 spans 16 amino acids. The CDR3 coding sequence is TGTGCCAGCAGTTACGGGAGGGGAGCCACTTACAATGAGCAGTTCTTC. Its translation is CASSYGRGATYNEQFF.

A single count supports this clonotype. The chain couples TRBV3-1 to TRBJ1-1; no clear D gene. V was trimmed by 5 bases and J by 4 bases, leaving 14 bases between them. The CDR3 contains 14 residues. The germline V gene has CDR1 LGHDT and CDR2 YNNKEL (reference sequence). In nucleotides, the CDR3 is TGTGCCAGCAGCATTGGGATGGTGAGCACTGAAGCTTTCTTT. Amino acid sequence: CASSIGMVSTEAFF. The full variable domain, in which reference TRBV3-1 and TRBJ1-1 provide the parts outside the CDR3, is DTAVSQTPKYLVTQMGNDKSIKCEQNLGHDTMYWYKQDSKKFLKIMFSYNNKELIINETVPNRFSPKSPDKAHLNLHINSLELGDSAVYFCASSIGMVSTEAFFGQGTRLTVV.

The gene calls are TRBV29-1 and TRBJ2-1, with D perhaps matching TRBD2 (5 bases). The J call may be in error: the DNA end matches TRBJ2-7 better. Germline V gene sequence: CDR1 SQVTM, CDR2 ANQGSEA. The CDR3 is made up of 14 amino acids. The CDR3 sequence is CSVSSASSYNEQYF. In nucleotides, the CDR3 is TGCAGCGTTTCGTCCGCTAGCTCCTACAATGAGCAGTACTTC.

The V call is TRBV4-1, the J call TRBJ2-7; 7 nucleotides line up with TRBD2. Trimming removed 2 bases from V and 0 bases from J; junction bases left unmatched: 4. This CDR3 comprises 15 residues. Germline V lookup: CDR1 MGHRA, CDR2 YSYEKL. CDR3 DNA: TGCGCCAGCAGCCAACTTAGCGGGTCCTCCTACGAGCAGTACTTC. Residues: CASSQLSGSSYEQYF.

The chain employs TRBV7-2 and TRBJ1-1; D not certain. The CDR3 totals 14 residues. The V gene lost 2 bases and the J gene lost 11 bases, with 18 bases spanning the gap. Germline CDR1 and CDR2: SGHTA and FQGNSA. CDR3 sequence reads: CASSLTSGRSGAFF. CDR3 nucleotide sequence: TGTGCCAGCAGCTTAACAAGCGGTCGCTCTGGGGCTTTCTTT.

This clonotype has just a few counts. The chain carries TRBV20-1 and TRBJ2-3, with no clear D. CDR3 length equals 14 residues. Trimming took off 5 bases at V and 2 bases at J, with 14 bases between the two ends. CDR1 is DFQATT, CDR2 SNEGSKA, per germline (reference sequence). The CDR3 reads CSAGSQTSTDTQYF. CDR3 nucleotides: TGCAGTGCTGGCTCACAGACATCCACAGATACGCAGTATTTT.

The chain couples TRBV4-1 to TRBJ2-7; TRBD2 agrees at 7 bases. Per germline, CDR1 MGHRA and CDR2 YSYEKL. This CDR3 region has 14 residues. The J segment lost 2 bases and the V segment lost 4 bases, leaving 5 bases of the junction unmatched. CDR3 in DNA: TGCGCCAGCAGCCCCGGCAGCGGGACCTACGAGCAGTACTTC. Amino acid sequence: CASSPGSGTYEQYF.

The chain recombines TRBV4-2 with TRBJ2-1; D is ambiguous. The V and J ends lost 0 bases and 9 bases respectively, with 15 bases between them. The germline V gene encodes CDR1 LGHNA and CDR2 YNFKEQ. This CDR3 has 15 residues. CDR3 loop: CASSQDQLPWGEQFF. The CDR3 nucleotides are TGTGCCAGCAGCCAAGATCAGCTTCCCTGGGGTGAGCAGTTCTTC.

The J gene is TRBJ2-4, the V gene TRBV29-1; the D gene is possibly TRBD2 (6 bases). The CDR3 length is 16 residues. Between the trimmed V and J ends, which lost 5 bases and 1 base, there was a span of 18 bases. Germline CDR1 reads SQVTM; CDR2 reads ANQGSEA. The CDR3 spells CSVRGGVGRAKNIQYF. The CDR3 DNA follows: TGCAGCGTTCGAGGAGGGGTCGGCAGGGCCAAAAACATTCAGTACTTC.

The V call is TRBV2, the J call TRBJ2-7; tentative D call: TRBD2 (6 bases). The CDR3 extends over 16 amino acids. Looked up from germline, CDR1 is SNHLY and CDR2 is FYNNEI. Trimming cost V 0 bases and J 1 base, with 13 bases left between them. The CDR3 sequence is CASSEAGSGPSYEQYF. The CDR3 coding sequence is TGTGCCAGCAGTGAAGCGGGCAGCGGGCCTTCCTACGAGCAGTACTTC.

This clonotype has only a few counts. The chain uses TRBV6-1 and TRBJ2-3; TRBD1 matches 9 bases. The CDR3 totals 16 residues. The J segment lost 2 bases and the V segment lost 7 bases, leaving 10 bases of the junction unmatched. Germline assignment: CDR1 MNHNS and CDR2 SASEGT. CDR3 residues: CASKHAGTGTTDTQYF. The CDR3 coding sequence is TGTGCCAGCAAACACGCCGGGACAGGGACCACAGATACGCAGTATTTT.

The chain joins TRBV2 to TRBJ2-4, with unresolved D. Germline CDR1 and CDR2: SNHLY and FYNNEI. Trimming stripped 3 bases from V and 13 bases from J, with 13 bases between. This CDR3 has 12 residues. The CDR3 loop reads CASSDRGIKQYF. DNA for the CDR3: TGTGCCAGCAGTGATCGTGGGATAAAGCAGTACTTC.

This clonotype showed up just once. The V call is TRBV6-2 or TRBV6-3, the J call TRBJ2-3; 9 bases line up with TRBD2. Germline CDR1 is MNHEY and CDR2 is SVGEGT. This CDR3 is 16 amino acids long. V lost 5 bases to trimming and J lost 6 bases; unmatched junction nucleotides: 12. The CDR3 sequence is CASSKDGLATRDTQYF. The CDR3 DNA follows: TGTGCCAGCAGTAAAGACGGACTAGCGACCCGTGATACGCAGTATTTT.

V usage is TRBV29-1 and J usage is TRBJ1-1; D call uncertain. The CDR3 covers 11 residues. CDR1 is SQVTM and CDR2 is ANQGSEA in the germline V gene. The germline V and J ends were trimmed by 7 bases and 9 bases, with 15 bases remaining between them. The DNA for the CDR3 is TGCAGCGCCGACCCCTGGGCTAAAGCTTTCTTT. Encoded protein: CSADPWAKAFF.

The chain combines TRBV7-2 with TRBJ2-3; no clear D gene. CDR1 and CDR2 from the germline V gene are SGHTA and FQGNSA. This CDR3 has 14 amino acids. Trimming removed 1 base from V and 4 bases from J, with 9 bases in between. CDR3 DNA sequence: TGTGCCAGCAGCTTAGAGGTTGATGCAGATACGCAGTATTTT. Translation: CASSLEVDADTQYF.

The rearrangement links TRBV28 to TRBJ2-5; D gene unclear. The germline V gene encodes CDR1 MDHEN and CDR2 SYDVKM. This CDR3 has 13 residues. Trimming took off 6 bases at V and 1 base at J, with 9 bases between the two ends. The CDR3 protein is CASRLHGQETQYF. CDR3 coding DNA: TGTGCCAGCAGGCTACATGGCCAAGAGACCCAGTACTTC.

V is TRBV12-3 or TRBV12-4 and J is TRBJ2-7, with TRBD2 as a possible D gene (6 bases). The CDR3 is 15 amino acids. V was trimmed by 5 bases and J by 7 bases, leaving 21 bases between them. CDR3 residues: CASSAGASAYNEQYF. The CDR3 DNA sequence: TGTGCCAGCAGTGCCGGGGCTAGCGCTTACAATGAGCAGTACTTC.

CDR3 DNA: TGCGCCAGCAGTGATCAGATTCCCCAGGAGTATGGCTACACCTTC. Translating it yields CASSDQIPQEYGYTF. The chain has TRBV10-2 and TRBJ1-2, with D unresolved. The CDR3 totals 15 residues. The V gene lost 3 bases and the J gene lost 5 bases, with 16 bases spanning the gap. In germline, CDR1 is WSHSY, CDR2 SAAADI.

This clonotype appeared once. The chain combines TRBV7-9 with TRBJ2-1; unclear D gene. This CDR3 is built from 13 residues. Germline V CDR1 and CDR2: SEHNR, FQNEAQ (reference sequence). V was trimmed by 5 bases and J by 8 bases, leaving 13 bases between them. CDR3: CASSLPLVDEQFF. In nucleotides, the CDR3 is TGTGCCAGCAGCCTCCCCTTAGTAGATGAGCAGTTCTTC.

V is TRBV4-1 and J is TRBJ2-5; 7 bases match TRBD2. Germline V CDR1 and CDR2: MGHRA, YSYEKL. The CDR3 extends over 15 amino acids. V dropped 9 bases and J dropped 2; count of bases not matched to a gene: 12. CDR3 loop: CASTQNPGLQETQYF. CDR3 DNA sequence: TGCGCCAGTACCCAAAATCCGGGACTACAAGAGACCCAGTACTTC.